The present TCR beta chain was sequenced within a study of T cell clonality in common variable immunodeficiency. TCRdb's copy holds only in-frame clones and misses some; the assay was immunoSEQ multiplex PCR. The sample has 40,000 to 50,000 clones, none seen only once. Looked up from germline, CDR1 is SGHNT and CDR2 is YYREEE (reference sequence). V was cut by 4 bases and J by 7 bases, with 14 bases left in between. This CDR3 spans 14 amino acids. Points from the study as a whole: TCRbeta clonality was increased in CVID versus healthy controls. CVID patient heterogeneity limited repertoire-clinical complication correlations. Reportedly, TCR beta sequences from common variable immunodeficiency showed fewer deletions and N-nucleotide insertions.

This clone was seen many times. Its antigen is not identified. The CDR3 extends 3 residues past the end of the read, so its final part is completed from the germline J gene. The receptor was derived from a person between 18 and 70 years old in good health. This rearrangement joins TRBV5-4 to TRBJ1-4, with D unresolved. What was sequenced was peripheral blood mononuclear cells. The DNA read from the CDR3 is TGTGCCAGCAGCCTCCGACCTAGACTTGAAAAA. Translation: CASSLRPRLEK. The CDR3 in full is CASSLRPRLEKLFF. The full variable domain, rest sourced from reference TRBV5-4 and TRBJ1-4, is ETGVTQSPTHLIKTRGQQVTLRCSSQSGHNTVSWYQQALGQGPQFIFQYYREEENGRGNFPPRFSGLQFPNYSSELNVNALELDDSALYLCASSLRPRLEKLFFGSGTQLSVL.